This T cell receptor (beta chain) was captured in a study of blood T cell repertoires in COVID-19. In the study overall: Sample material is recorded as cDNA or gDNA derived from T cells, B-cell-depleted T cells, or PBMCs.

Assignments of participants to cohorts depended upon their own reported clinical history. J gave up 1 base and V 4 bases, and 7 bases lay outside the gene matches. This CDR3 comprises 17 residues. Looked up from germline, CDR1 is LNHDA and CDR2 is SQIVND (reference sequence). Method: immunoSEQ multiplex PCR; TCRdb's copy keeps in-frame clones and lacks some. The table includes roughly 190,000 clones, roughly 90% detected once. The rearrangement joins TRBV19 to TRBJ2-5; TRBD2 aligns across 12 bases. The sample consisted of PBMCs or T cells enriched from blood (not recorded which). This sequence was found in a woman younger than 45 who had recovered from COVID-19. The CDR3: CASSRRLAGALQETQYF. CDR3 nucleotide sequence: TGTGCCAGTAGTAGGAGACTAGCGGGGGCCCTCCAAGAGACCCAGTACTTC. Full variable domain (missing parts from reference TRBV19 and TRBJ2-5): DGGITQSPKYLFRKEGQNVTLSCEQNLNHDAMYWYRQDPGQGLRLIYYSQIVNDFQKGDIAEGYSVSREKKESFPLTVTSAQKNPTAFYLCASSRRLAGALQETQYFGPGTRLLVL.